A single sample gave rise to the 21 T cell receptor beta chains below, sequenced in a study of T cells in Graves' hyperthyroidism and ophthalmopathy. Using RNA transcripts as the source, TCR beta CDR3 regions were amplified. Using the HTBI primer set, a first-round RT-PCR was run on the TCR CDR3. TCRdb recomputed calls from the multiplex PCR reads with MiXCR, one row per CDR3 protein. Of over 550,000 distinct CDR3 sequences listed, around 15% were seen once; the top ten hold 15% to 20%. Sequences were obtained from blood. The receptors originated from a woman aged 18-29 years with Graves' hyperthyroidism.

The sample holds many counts of this clonotype. The chain is built from TRBV20-1 and TRBJ2-1, with 7 bases matching TRBD2. CDR3 length: 14 residues. V shed 6 bases, J shed 0 bases, and the junction held 5 bases outside the gene matches. Germline lookup yields CDR1 DFQATT and CDR2 SNEGSKA (reference sequence). The CDR3 nucleotides read TGCAGTGCGCTTGGGACTAACTCCTACAATGAGCAGTTCTTC. Protein: CSALGTNSYNEQFF.

In its sample, this clonotype was seen many times. This chain connects TRBV11-2 to TRBJ2-1; weak D call: TRBD2 (5 bases). With 5 bases removed from V and 3 bases from J, the gap between germline ends came to 17 bases. This CDR3 comprises 16 residues. The germline V gene encodes CDR1 SGHAT and CDR2 FQNNGV. CDR3 coding DNA: TGTGCCAGCAGCGAAACGGTGATAGCGCTCTACAATGAGCAGTTCTTC. Translated, it gives CASSETVIALYNEQFF.

CDR3 sequence: CSVGTSGSGREQYF. For the CDR3, the DNA is TGCAGCGTGGGGACTAGCGGGAGTGGAAGGGAGCAGTACTTC. V usage is TRBV29-1 and J usage is TRBJ2-7, with 14 bases fitting TRBD2. Losses at the gene ends were 6 bases for V and 7 bases for J; bases not matched to a gene: 8. Per germline, CDR1 SQVTM and CDR2 ANQGSEA. The CDR3 length is 14 residues.

This clonotype has just a few counts. The rearrangement joins TRBV7-9 to TRBJ2-7, with 9 bases matching TRBD2. V trimming: 8 bases; J trimming: 7 bases; junction bases outside the gene matches: 6. This CDR3 has 12 amino acids. Per the germline V gene, CDR1 is SEHNR and CDR2 is FQNEAQ (reference sequence). The CDR3 DNA reads as TGTGCCAGCGCGGGGGGGATTCTGGAGCAGTACTTC. Translating it yields CASAGGILEQYF.

The chain combines TRBV18 with TRBJ2-1, with D uncertain. Per the germline V gene, CDR1 is KGHSH and CDR2 is LQKENI. The CDR3 runs 13 residues. V lost 2 bases and J 7 bases, leaving 9 bases between the germline ends. The CDR3 reads CASSPSEENEQFF. The CDR3 nucleotides read TGTGCCAGCTCACCAAGTGAAGAGAATGAGCAGTTCTTC.

This clonotype has ten or more counts. V usage is TRBV7-2 and J usage is TRBJ2-7; TRBD1 is a possible D gene (5 bases). CDR3 length: 18 amino acids. Trimming pared 1 base from V and 4 bases from J, leaving 23 bases between. Germline-derived CDR1 and CDR2 are SGHTA and FQGNSA. CDR3 coding DNA: TGTGCCAGCAGCTTAGTTCCAGGGCCACCCCAGCACAAGTACGAGCAGTACTTC. It yields the protein CASSLVPGPPQHKYEQYF.

V gene TRBV19 combines with J gene TRBJ1-1; D uncertain. CDR1 LNHDA and CDR2 SQIVND come from the germline V gene (reference sequence). With 0 bases removed from V and 0 bases from J, the gap between germline ends came to 8 bases. This CDR3 is built from 15 residues. In DNA, the CDR3 is TGTGCCAGTAGTATAGATCGACGGATGAACACTGAAGCTTTCTTT. Its translation is CASSIDRRMNTEAFF.

This clonotype was detected once. The genes are TRBV5-1 and TRBJ2-5; D is possibly TRBD1 (6 bases). The V gene's germline CDR1 is SGHRS and CDR2 YFSETQ. With 1 base removed from V and 5 bases from J, the gap between germline ends came to 9 bases. The CDR3 is 13 amino acids. As DNA, the CDR3 is TGCGCCAGCAGCTTGTCAGGGGATGAGACCCAGTACTTC. Its translation is CASSLSGDETQYF.

V is TRBV3-1 and J is TRBJ2-7; D tentatively fits TRBD1 or TRBD2 (5 bases each). CDR1 is LGHDT and CDR2 is YNNKEL in the germline V gene (reference sequence). The CDR3 is 14 amino acids. Between the trimmed V and J ends, which lost 2 bases and 4 bases, there was a span of 12 bases. CDR3 sequence: CASSQWGTAYEQYF. CDR3 coding DNA: TGTGCCAGCAGCCAATGGGGGACGGCGTACGAGCAGTACTTC.

This clonotype was found a few times. J is TRBJ2-5 and V is TRBV29-1; 8 bases match TRBD2. The CDR3 contains 16 residues. Looked up from germline, CDR1 is SQVTM and CDR2 is ANQGSEA. The trim removed 3 bases at V and 4 bases at J, leaving 13 bases unmatched. This CDR3 is CSVEDPAGVIRETQYF. The CDR3 DNA sequence: TGCAGCGTTGAGGACCCAGCGGGGGTTATACGAGAGACCCAGTACTTC.

This clonotype has a single count. This chain uses TRBV24-1 with TRBJ2-3; no firm D call. With 5 bases removed from V and 2 bases from J, the gap between germline ends came to 10 bases. The CDR3 contains 14 residues. CDR1 is KGHDR and CDR2 is SFDVKD in the germline V gene. CDR3 nucleotide sequence: TGTGCCACCAGTGGGGGTATAGTCACAGATACGCAGTATTTT. It translates to CATSGGIVTDTQYF.

This clonotype appeared many times. The chain employs TRBV6-1 and TRBJ2-1, with 11 bases aligning to TRBD2. V was pared by 6 bases and J by 2 bases, with 6 bases of the junction left unmatched. CDR1 MNHNS and CDR2 SASEGT come from the germline V gene. This CDR3 comprises 16 residues. This chain's CDR3 is CASRLAGVGTYNEQFF. The CDR3 DNA reads TGTGCCAGCAGACTAGCGGGGGTCGGTACCTACAATGAGCAGTTCTTC.

This clonotype occurred a few times. The chain couples TRBV20-1 to TRBJ1-2; D not certain. This CDR3 spans 11 amino acids. V lost 0 bases and J lost 8, with 7 bases in between. Germline CDR1 DFQATT, CDR2 SNEGSKA (reference sequence). This chain's CDR3 is CSARDFTGYTF. The DNA of the CDR3 is TGCAGTGCTAGAGATTTCACCGGCTACACCTTC.

Ten or more counts support this clonotype. The chain employs TRBV12-3 or TRBV12-4 and TRBJ2-3; 11 positions match TRBD2. The CDR3 has 16 amino acids. J gave up 5 bases and V 6 bases, and 10 bases lay outside the gene matches. CDR3 region: CASRPLAGGPKDTQYF. The CDR3, as DNA: TGTGCCAGCAGACCCTTAGCGGGAGGGCCGAAAGATACGCAGTATTTT.

This clonotype occurred many times. This rearrangement joins TRBV28 to TRBJ1-5; D unresolved. Trimming removed 2 bases at V and 7 bases at J, with 6 bases between. Germline V lookup: CDR1 MDHEN, CDR2 SYDVKM. The CDR3 length is 12 residues. CDR3: CASSLNGQPQHF. CDR3 bases: TGTGCCAGCAGTTTAAACGGGCAGCCCCAGCATTTT.

There are a few counts of this clonotype. The chain recombines TRBV5-6 with TRBJ1-2, with TRBD1 as a possible D gene (6 bases). The V end was cut by 3 bases, the J end by 8 bases, with 11 bases between. Germline CDR1 SGHDT, CDR2 YYEEEE. The CDR3 is made up of 12 amino acids. The CDR3 DNA follows: TGTGCCAGCAGCTGGGGGCGGCGCGGCTACACCTTC. It specifies CASSWGRRGYTF.

This clonotype came up many times. The rearrangement links TRBV20-1 to TRBJ2-3, with 14 positions matching TRBD2. The junction had 2 bases not matched to a gene; V was cut back by 7 bases and J by 5 bases. CDR1 and CDR2 from the germline V gene are DFQATT and SNEGSKA (reference sequence). CDR3 length equals 13 residues. DNA for the CDR3: TGCAGTGGGACTAGCGGGGGGATAGATACGCAGTATTTT. It codes for CSGTSGGIDTQYF.

As concerns this clonotype: Germline is not matched at one junction end, which may reflect a read error. The rearrangement links TRBV3-1 to TRBJ2-7, with D possibly TRBD2 on 5 matching bases. This CDR3 region has 14 residues. The germline V gene encodes CDR1 LGHDT and CDR2 YNNKEL (reference sequence). This CDR3 is CASGQEGASYEQYF. CDR3 DNA: TGTGCCAGCGGCCAAGAGGGAGCTAGCTACGAGCAGTACTTC.

Concerning this clonotype: A read error may be the cause here, since a much bigger clone is one base away. This chain uses TRBV6-1 with TRBJ1-1; 9 bases map to TRBD1. This CDR3 has 13 residues. Germline-derived CDR1 and CDR2 are MNHNS and SASEGT. Germline trimming cut 5 bases from V and 11 bases from J; bases unmatched to any gene: 9. The CDR3 loop reads CASSQGQGNRAFF. CDR3 in DNA: TGTGCCAGCAGTCAAGGACAGGGGAATCGGGCTTTCTTT.

This clonotype was counted many times. The chain has TRBV11-2 and TRBJ2-5; the match to TRBD2 covers 11 bases. The CDR3 is 16 amino acids. CDR1 and CDR2 from the germline V gene are SGHAT and FQNNGV. Trimming cost V 5 bases and J 6 bases; bases outside gene matches: 11. The CDR3 sequence is CASSLGLAGGHKTQYF. The CDR3 DNA reads as TGTGCCAGCAGCCTAGGGCTAGCGGGGGGTCATAAGACCCAGTACTTC.

A few counts support this clonotype. This CDR3 reads CSATDSFFNQPQHF. The CDR3 DNA reads as TGCAGTGCCACCGACAGTTTTTTCAATCAGCCCCAGCATTTT. This sequence joins TRBV20-1 and TRBJ1-5, with TRBD1 as a possible D gene (5 bases). The V end was cut by 6 bases, the J end by 3 bases, with 15 bases between. Germline assignment: CDR1 DFQATT and CDR2 SNEGSKA (reference sequence). CDR3 size: 14 residues.